Shown below are 30 T cell receptor beta chains from a single sample sequenced in a study of T cell responses to AZD1222 COVID-19 vaccine. Generated by immunoSEQ multiplex PCR, the TCRdb table keeps only in-frame clones and is missing some. Of 130,000 to 150,000 clones in the sample, around 93% are singletons; the top ten hold about 1.9%. The specimen was peripheral blood, collected on day 0 of AZD1222 vaccination. The origin of the receptors is an adult in good health.

This chain connects TRBV6-6 to TRBJ1-6; TRBD1 is a possible D gene (5 bases). CDR3 length equals 13 residues. Germline V lookup: CDR1 MNHNY, CDR2 SVGAGI (reference sequence). Trimming took off 6 bases at V and 10 bases at J, with 13 bases between the two ends. CDR3: CASSRGASSPLHF. Written as DNA, the CDR3 is TGTGCCAGCAGCCGAGGGGCCAGCTCACCCCTCCACTTT.

The chain joins TRBV29-1 to TRBJ1-5; no firm D call. The germline V gene has CDR1 SQVTM and CDR2 ANQGSEA. This CDR3 region has 12 residues. With 4 bases removed from V and 1 base from J, the gap between germline ends came to 5 bases. As DNA, the CDR3 is TGCAGCGTTGCGGGCAGCAATCAGCCCCAGCATTTT. Translated, it gives CSVAGSNQPQHF.

The chain carries TRBV3-1 (or the pseudogene TRBV3-2) and TRBJ2-3; TRBD2 matches at 7 bases. With 6 bases clipped from V and 1 base from J, the junction kept 7 bases outside the gene matches. This CDR3 spans 15 amino acids. Germline V lookup: CDR1 LGHDT, CDR2 YNNKEL (reference sequence). The CDR3 sequence: CASSPSGVGTDTQYF. DNA for the CDR3: TGTGCCAGCAGTCCAAGCGGGGTAGGCACAGATACGCAGTATTTT.

The V and J genes are TRBV7-3 and TRBJ1-6, with TRBD1 identical over 11 bases. The V and J ends lost 5 bases and 10 bases, in that order; junction bases with no gene match: 4. CDR1 SGHTA and CDR2 FQGTGA come from the germline V gene. CDR3 length equals 14 residues. The CDR3 loop reads CASSQGQGVSPLHF. For the CDR3, the DNA is TGTGCCAGCAGCCAGGGACAGGGGGTCTCACCCCTCCACTTT.

The V call is TRBV10-3, the J call TRBJ1-3; D is uncertain. V lost 5 bases, J lost 0 bases, and 14 bases lay in between. The germline gives CDR1 ENHRY, CDR2 SYGVKD. The CDR3 spans 16 residues. The CDR3 region has the DNA TGTGCCATCAGTTCCGGGTCGTCGACCTCTGGAAACACCATATATTTT. Its protein product is CAISSGSSTSGNTIYF.

The chain has TRBV16 and TRBJ1-4; 10 nucleotides line up with TRBD1. J lost 7 bases, V lost 4 bases, and 6 bases had no gene match. The germline CDR1 and CDR2 sequences are KGHSY and FQNENV. The CDR3 spans 15 residues. The CDR3 DNA follows: TGTGCCAGCAGCCCGAGACAGGGGGCGATTGAAAAACTGTTTTTT. Its protein product is CASSPRQGAIEKLFF.

V and J are TRBV19 and TRBJ1-1, with D possibly TRBD1 on 5 matching bases. Germline values: CDR1 LNHDA, CDR2 SQIVND (reference sequence). CDR3 length: 17 amino acids. The V and J ends lost 1 base and 3 bases respectively, with 18 bases between them. The CDR3 reads CASSIAYRDPAHTEAFF. CDR3 bases: TGTGCCAGTAGTATAGCTTACCGGGACCCGGCACACACTGAAGCTTTCTTT.

This clone was recorded once. The V and J genes are TRBV25-1 and TRBJ2-2; 8 nucleotides line up with TRBD1. Germline CDR1 reads MGHDK; CDR2 reads SYGVNS. This CDR3 is built from 15 residues. V shed 5 bases, J shed 6 bases, and the junction held 8 bases outside the gene matches. CDR3 sequence (DNA): TGTGCCAGCAGTTCGCCGGACAGGGAGGCCGGGGAGCTGTTTTTT. Translating it yields CASSSPDREAGELFF.

The chain links TRBV7-8 to TRBJ1-2; D is unresolved. The V gene's germline CDR1 is SGHVS and CDR2 FQNEAQ. The CDR3 loop spans 14 amino acids. V was trimmed by 1 base and J by 4 bases, leaving 10 bases between them. The CDR3 nucleotides read TGTGCCAGCAGCTTAGACGGCAGCATCTATGGCTACACCTTC. This sequence encodes CASSLDGSIYGYTF. The entire variable domain, with the rest obtained from reference TRBV7-8 and TRBJ1-2, is as follows: GAGVSQSPRYKVAKRGQDVALRCDPISGHVSLFWYQQALGQGPEFLTYFQNEAQLDKSGLPSDRFFAERPEGSVSTLKIQRTQQEDSAVYLCASSLDGSIYGYTFGSGTRLTVV.

The chain employs TRBV28 and TRBJ2-1, with D hard to call. CDR3 length: 12 residues. Germline V CDR1 and CDR2: MDHEN, SYDVKM. V lost 6 bases to trimming and J lost 9 bases, with 12 bases between them. Here the CDR3 DNA reads TGTGCCAGCAGCCTAGTCCGGAGTGAGCAGTTCTTC. Its translation: CASSLVRSEQFF.

The CDR3 coding sequence is TGTGCCAGCAGCTTAGCGCTTGTTTCCGGACGGGGCTACAATGAGCAGTTCTTC. Translated, it gives CASSLALVSGRGYNEQFF. This chain connects TRBV7-2 to TRBJ2-1; tentatively, D is TRBD2 (5 bases). Germline assignment: CDR1 SGHTA and CDR2 FQGNSA. V was clipped by 0 bases and J by 3 bases, with 18 bases between them. This CDR3 has 18 residues.

The gene calls are TRBV27 and TRBJ2-3; D might be TRBD2 (6 bases). In germline, CDR1 is MNHEY, CDR2 SMNVEV (reference sequence). The CDR3 spans 15 residues. V was cut by 2 bases and J by 2 bases, with 11 bases left in between. In nucleotides, the CDR3 is TGTGCCAGCAGTTTAAGGCGGGGAGCCACAGATACGCAGTATTTT. This gives the protein CASSLRRGATDTQYF.

This clone was detected once. The J gene is TRBJ1-1, the V gene TRBV19; D is undetermined. Germline loops: CDR1 LNHDA, CDR2 SQIVND (reference sequence). The CDR3 spans 11 residues. V was cut by 7 bases and J by 8 bases, with 11 bases left in between. CDR3 sequence: CASIGGREAFF. CDR3 in DNA: TGTGCCAGTATTGGAGGGCGCGAAGCTTTCTTT.

The chain has TRBV9 and TRBJ2-2; 7 bases agree with TRBD2. Trimming removed 2 bases from V and 6 bases from J; junction bases left unmatched: 10. In germline, CDR1 is SGDLS, CDR2 YYNGEE. The CDR3 totals 16 residues. CDR3 in amino acids: CASSVYGGRRSGELFF. In nucleotides, the CDR3 is TGTGCCAGCAGCGTGTACGGGGGGAGGCGTTCCGGGGAGCTGTTTTTT.

This chain connects TRBV2 to TRBJ1-4; D may be TRBD1 (5 bases). Germline CDR1 reads SNHLY; CDR2 reads FYNNEI. V was clipped by 3 bases and J by 7 bases, with 12 bases between them. The CDR3 has 14 residues. The CDR3 DNA is TGTGCCAGCAGTGAGGGGAGGGGCCGTGAAAAACTGTTTTTT. This codes for CASSEGRGREKLFF.

The chain's CDR3 is CASSLRRSSYEQYF. CDR3 bases: TGTGCCAGCAGCTTGAGAAGGAGCTCCTACGAGCAGTACTTC. The chain links TRBV5-8 to TRBJ2-7, with D unresolved. Trimming pared 1 base from V and 0 bases from J, leaving 8 bases between. CDR3 size: 14 residues. Germline lookup yields CDR1 SGHTS and CDR2 YDEGEE.

The rearrangement links TRBV7-6 to TRBJ2-5, with D unresolved. This CDR3 has 11 residues. V gave up 5 bases and J gave up 1 base, with 2 bases separating them. Germline CDR1 is SGHVS and CDR2 is FNYEAQ. CDR3 DNA sequence: TGTGCCAGCAGCGCCCAAGAGACCCAGTACTTC. This encodes CASSAQETQYF.

The chain employs TRBV6-5 and TRBJ1-5; unclear D gene. Germline CDR1 reads MNHEY; CDR2 reads SVGAGI. CDR3 length: 13 amino acids. V was shortened by 5 bases and J by 9 bases, with 14 bases between the two germline ends. The CDR3 spells CASSLVAGLPQHF. The CDR3 DNA sequence: TGTGCCAGCAGTCTCGTCGCTGGTTTGCCCCAGCATTTT.

The gene calls are TRBV6-5 and TRBJ1-2; TRBD1 is a possible D gene (5 bases). CDR1 MNHEY and CDR2 SVGAGI come from the germline V gene. The CDR3 is 13 residues long. Trimming pared 4 bases from V and 5 bases from J, leaving 11 bases between. CDR3 residues: CASSFDRQYGYTF. CDR3 coding DNA: TGTGCCAGCAGTTTTGACAGACAGTATGGCTACACCTTC.

CDR3 DNA: TGCGCCAGCAGCTTACCGGGAGGTTCCTACAATGAGCAGTTCTTC. This translates into CASSLPGGSYNEQFF. This chain connects TRBV5-1 to TRBJ2-1; 7 bases line up with TRBD2. Germline CDR1 SGHRS, CDR2 YFSETQ. Trimming at V came to 2 bases and at J to 1 base, leaving 3 bases not matched to a gene. This CDR3 has 15 amino acids.

This chain links TRBV3-1 (or the pseudogene TRBV3-2) with TRBJ1-2, with D perhaps matching TRBD1 (6 bases). The CDR3 runs to 15 residues. Germline lookup yields CDR1 LGHDT and CDR2 YNNKEL (reference sequence). The germline V and J ends were trimmed by 4 bases and 5 bases, with 17 bases remaining between them. For the CDR3, the DNA is TGTGCCAGCAGCCCGATCCAGGGGACGGTTTATGGCTACACCTTC. Protein: CASSPIQGTVYGYTF.

The CDR3, as DNA: TGCAGCGTGCGCGGGTTAGCGGGAGTGGGCACAGATACGCAGTATTTT. Translated, it gives CSVRGLAGVGTDTQYF. The gene calls are TRBV29-1 and TRBJ2-3; 9 positions match TRBD2. The CDR3 has 16 amino acids. Germline lookup yields CDR1 SQVTM and CDR2 ANQGSEA. The J segment lost 1 base and the V segment lost 6 bases, leaving 11 bases of the junction unmatched.

The V call is TRBV5-5, the J call TRBJ2-6; a possible D gene is TRBD1 (6 bases). The CDR3 spans 17 residues. V was cut by 0 bases and J by 2 bases, with 12 bases left in between. Germline V gives CDR1 SGHKS, CDR2 YYEKEE (reference sequence). The DNA of the CDR3 is TGTGCCAGCAGCTTGGTTTACAGGGTAGCTGGGGCCAACGTCCTGACTTTC. This translates into CASSLVYRVAGANVLTF.

The chain uses TRBV4-1 and TRBJ1-4; possibly TRBD1 for D (5 bases). Germline assignment: CDR1 MGHRA and CDR2 YSYEKL. V dropped 3 bases and J dropped 5 bases, with 16 bases sitting between them. The length of the CDR3 is 16 residues. The CDR3: CASSHPGPEENEKLFF. CDR3 coding DNA: TGCGCCAGCAGCCACCCGGGACCGGAGGAAAATGAAAAACTGTTTTTT.

The chain employs TRBV9 and TRBJ1-1; no clear D. V shed 3 bases and J shed 2 bases, with 11 bases lying between them. Germline V CDR1 and CDR2: SGDLS, YYNGEE. This CDR3 is built from 14 residues. The CDR3 sequence: CASSASGFNTEAFF. The CDR3 DNA is TGTGCCAGCAGCGCCTCGGGATTCAACACTGAAGCTTTCTTT. Combining the CDR3 with reference TRBV9 and TRBJ1-1 gives the whole variable domain DSGVTQTPKHLITATGQRVTLRCSPRSGDLSVYWYQQSLDQGLQFLIQYYNGEERAKGNILERFSAQQFPDLHSELNLSSLELGDSALYFCASSASGFNTEAFFGQGTRLTVV.

The V gene is TRBV5-1, the J gene TRBJ2-1; D unclear. Germline CDR1 and CDR2: SGHRS and YFSETQ. The V end lost 4 bases, the J end lost 2 bases, and 16 bases lay between the germline ends. The CDR3 covers 16 residues. CDR3: CASSPPSGSTYNEQFF. As DNA, the CDR3 is TGCGCCAGCAGCCCGCCATCGGGCAGCACCTACAATGAGCAGTTCTTC.

V and J are TRBV27 and TRBJ2-2; possibly TRBD1 for D (5 bases). Deletions cut 7 bases from V and 0 bases from J, with 9 bases between. The CDR3 runs 14 residues. Germline V gene data show CDR1 as MNHEY and CDR2 as SMNVEV (reference sequence). CDR3: CASNRGANTGELFF. CDR3 nucleotide sequence: TGTGCCAGCAATAGGGGCGCGAACACCGGGGAGCTGTTTTTT.

The chain couples TRBV6-1 to TRBJ1-2; D gene ambiguous. V was cut by 2 bases and J by 0 bases, with 10 bases left in between. The CDR3 is made up of 15 amino acids. The germline V gene has CDR1 MNHNS and CDR2 SASEGT. CDR3 protein: CASSELGGSNYGYTF. CDR3 coding DNA: TGTGCCAGCAGTGAATTGGGCGGCTCTAACTATGGCTACACCTTC.

The J gene is TRBJ1-1, the V gene TRBV11-2; D gene uncertain. Trimming stripped 2 bases from V and 2 bases from J, with 12 bases between. The CDR3 extends over 15 amino acids. Germline V gene sequence: CDR1 SGHAT, CDR2 FQNNGV. The CDR3 bases are TGTGCCAGCAGCTTATATCCAGGTTCTAACACTGAAGCTTTCTTT. Its protein is CASSLYPGSNTEAFF.

The chain recombines TRBV2 with TRBJ2-1; TRBD2 aligns across 10 bases. The V gene's germline CDR1 is SNHLY and CDR2 FYNNEI. This CDR3 comprises 14 residues. V dropped 6 bases and J dropped 7; count of bases not matched to a gene: 6. CDR3 loop: CASSLAGAGNEQFF. The DNA for the CDR3 is TGTGCCAGCAGCCTAGCGGGGGCTGGAAATGAGCAGTTCTTC.